The clone carrying this T cell receptor (beta chain) was detected only a few times. This record belongs to a study of identical twins. CDR1 is SGHVS, CDR2 FQNEAQ, per germline. The CDR3 contains 13 residues. The V and J ends lost 3 bases and 5 bases respectively, with 10 bases between them. TCRdb re-called the 5' RACE reads with MiXCR, one entry per CDR3 protein. In the table there are 450,000 or so distinct CDR3 sequences, roughly a quarter of which are singletons. This same sample was also part of a study on T cells expressing NK-cell markers. That paper notes: HCMV seropositivity characterized most of the eight sequenced donors, and seronegativity one.

The sample consisted of CD4+ T cells sorted from blood. The chain recombines TRBV7-8 with TRBJ2-5; D is perhaps TRBD2 (6 bases). The sequence was collected from a woman aged 18-29 years in good health. The CDR3 bases are TGTGCCAGCAGCTTTATCCTAGCGGAGACCCAGTACTTC. This codes for CASSFILAETQYF.